This T cell receptor beta chain appears in the sequencing data of a study of shared clonotypes between healthy human individuals. The germline CDR1 and CDR2 sequences are GTSNPN and SVGIG (reference sequence). The CDR3 sequence is 11 residues long. Trimming stripped 5 bases from V and 2 bases from J, with 5 bases between. This clone was picked up one time. Profiled with immunoSEQ multiplex PCR; TCRdb holds only in-frame clones, not every one. The profile shows around 1.4 million clones, 98% to 99% of them singletons. This chain links TRBV30 with TRBJ2-3; no definite D call. The receptor was isolated from a young man in good health. What was sequenced was naive CD4+ T cells sorted from blood. Stated subset: CD45RA+ positively selected. CDR3 sequence (DNA): TGTGCCTGGTCGTTCACAGATACGCAGTATTTT. Protein: CAWSFTDTQYF.